The 25 T cell receptor beta chains in this list originate from one sample, sequenced in a study of response to subunit inactivated influenza vaccine. TCRdb re-called the RT-PCR reads through MiXCR, storing one row per CDR3 protein. The sample yields roughly 700,000 distinct CDR3 sequences, around 14% seen once. The starting material was PBMCs from blood, obtained around two weeks before vaccination. These receptors were obtained from a man aged 50 or older who received an inactivated influenza vaccine.

The chain links TRBV9 to TRBJ2-4, with D possibly being TRBD1 (6 bases). This CDR3 contains 14 residues. From germline, CDR1 is SGDLS and CDR2 YYNGEE. Trimming left V 0 bases short and J 4 bases short, with 8 bases between. The CDR3 sequence is CASSVGTAKNIQYF. The DNA for the CDR3 is TGTGCCAGCAGCGTAGGGACAGCAAAAAACATTCAGTACTTC.

The chain couples TRBV2 to TRBJ2-2, with D possibly being TRBD2 (5 bases). The CDR3 is 14 amino acids. V was clipped by 6 bases and J by 0 bases, with 8 bases between them. Per germline, CDR1 SNHLY and CDR2 FYNNEI. Here the CDR3 DNA reads TGTGCCAGCAGACGGACTTCGAACACCGGGGAGCTGTTTTTT. Its translation is CASRRTSNTGELFF.

The chain recombines TRBV5-1 with TRBJ2-6, with 8 bases fitting TRBD1. The germline gives CDR1 SGHRS, CDR2 YFSETQ. J gave up 0 bases and V 0 bases, and 17 bases lay outside the gene matches. There are 22 residues in the CDR3. CDR3 nucleotides: TGCGCCAGCAGCTTGGCCGGATCTTTCGGACAGGGAGAACTCTCTGGGGCCAACGTCCTGACTTTC. Its protein product is CASSLAGSFGQGELSGANVLTF.

In its sample, this clonotype was seen a few times. The chain uses TRBV4-2 and TRBJ2-5; 12 positions agree with TRBD2. Germline-derived CDR1 and CDR2 are LGHNA and YNFKEQ. Germline trimming cut 4 bases from V and 5 bases from J; bases unmatched to any gene: 8. The CDR3 loop spans 16 amino acids. The CDR3 region is CASSPASGGAVETQYF. CDR3 DNA: TGTGCCAGCAGCCCCGCTAGCGGGGGGGCAGTCGAGACCCAGTACTTC.

This clonotype was observed a handful of times. The rearrangement uses TRBV12-3 or TRBV12-4 and TRBJ2-1, with D possibly TRBD1 on 6 matching bases. This CDR3 region has 13 residues. V lost 5 bases and J lost 9, with 14 bases in between. CDR3 region: CASSQDRVGEQFF. Here the CDR3 DNA reads TGTGCCAGCAGTCAGGACAGAGTCGGTGAGCAGTTCTTC.

This clonotype occurred many times. The chain recombines TRBV20-1 with TRBJ1-2; 7 nucleotides line up with TRBD1. This CDR3 is built from 17 residues. V shed 0 bases and J 4 bases; nucleotides not matched to a gene: 14. Germline V gene sequence: CDR1 DFQATT, CDR2 SNEGSKA (reference sequence). The CDR3 DNA reads as TGCAGTGCTAGAGATCAATCCCCGCAGGGGGACCCCTATGGCTACACCTTC. This codes for CSARDQSPQGDPYGYTF.

This clonotype was counted between two and nine times. The V and J genes are TRBV30 and TRBJ2-7; no clear D. The V gene's germline CDR1 is GTSNPN and CDR2 SVGIG (reference sequence). The CDR3 loop spans 13 amino acids. Between the trimmed V and J ends, which lost 1 base and 6 bases, there was a span of 13 bases. The CDR3, as DNA: TGTGCCTGGAGTGAAGACCTAGGATTCGAGCAGTACTTC. Its protein product is CAWSEDLGFEQYF.

V is TRBV20-1 and J is TRBJ2-7, with D unclear. V was pared by 0 bases and J by 1 base, with 7 bases between. Germline CDR1 is DFQATT and CDR2 is SNEGSKA (reference sequence). The CDR3 has 13 amino acids. The CDR3 is CSARERSSYEQYF. In nucleotides, the CDR3 is TGCAGTGCTAGAGAGAGAAGTTCCTACGAGCAGTACTTC.

This clonotype was seen at least ten times. This chain connects TRBV28 to TRBJ2-4; TRBD1 might be the D (6 bases). The CDR3 has 16 residues. CDR1 and CDR2 (germline): MDHEN, SYDVKM. V shed 3 bases and J shed 1 base, with 13 bases lying between them. CDR3 loop: CASSFPQGMAKNIQYF. The CDR3 DNA reads as TGTGCCAGCAGTTTCCCCCAGGGGATGGCCAAAAACATTCAGTACTTC. Looking up the rest from reference TRBV28 and TRBJ2-4 gives the full variable domain: DVKVTQSSRYLVKRTGEKVFLECVQDMDHENMFWYRQDPGLGLRLIYFSYDVKMKEKGDIPEGYSVSREKKERFSLILESASTNQTSMYLCASSFPQGMAKNIQYFGAGTRLSVL.

This clonotype came up a few times. The chain joins TRBV7-2 to TRBJ2-5; maybe TRBD1 (5 bases). Germline CDR1 is SGHTA and CDR2 is FQGNSA. The CDR3 sequence is 13 residues long. The V and J ends lost 8 bases and 4 bases respectively, with 14 bases between them. The CDR3 DNA sequence: TGTGCCAGCGGTAAAGGGGCCCGAGAGACCCAGTACTTC. Translated: CASGKGARETQYF.

There are a few counts of this clonotype. This chain links TRBV20-1 with TRBJ2-7; TRBD2 matches at 11 bases. The CDR3 contains 14 residues. Germline CDR1 is DFQATT and CDR2 is SNEGSKA (reference sequence). V was pared by 3 bases and J by 5 bases, with 6 bases of the junction left unmatched. CDR3 residues: CSASMLAGGHEQYF. Written as DNA, the CDR3 is TGCAGTGCTAGTATGCTAGCGGGGGGCCACGAGCAGTACTTC.

The chain uses TRBV7-9 and TRBJ2-1, with TRBD1 matching over 12 bases. Germline V gives CDR1 SEHNR, CDR2 FQNEAQ (reference sequence). V was pared by 4 bases and J by 2 bases, with 3 bases of the junction left unmatched. The CDR3 consists of 16 residues. CDR3 sequence (DNA): TGTGCCAGCAGCTCAGGGACAGGGGGCACCTACAATGAGCAGTTCTTC. Encoded protein: CASSSGTGGTYNEQFF.

Written as DNA, the CDR3 is TGTGCCAGCAGTGTTCAGGGGTTGGACGAGCAGTACTTC. It specifies CASSVQGLDEQYF. The rearrangement links TRBV28 to TRBJ2-7, with a tentative D call TRBD1 (6 bases). Between the trimmed V and J ends, which lost 5 bases and 5 bases, there was a span of 13 bases. The germline V gene encodes CDR1 MDHEN and CDR2 SYDVKM. The CDR3 has 13 amino acids.

This clonotype was detected ten times or more. CDR3 sequence (DNA): TGTGCCAGCAGCTTGGTCCAGGGCGAAGATACGCAGTATTTT. As protein: CASSLVQGEDTQYF. J is TRBJ2-3 and V is TRBV5-5; a possible D gene is TRBD1 (5 bases). The ends were cut back, 0 bases at V and 5 bases at J, with 10 bases in the middle. Germline V lookup: CDR1 SGHKS, CDR2 YYEKEE (reference sequence). The CDR3 runs 14 residues. Using reference TRBV5-5 and TRBJ2-3 for the parts outside the CDR3, the full variable domain is DAGVTQSPTHLIKTRGQQVTLRCSPISGHKSVSWYQQVLGQGPQFIFQYYEKEERGRGNFPDRFSARQFPNYSSELNVNALLLGDSALYLCASSLVQGEDTQYFGPGTRLTVL.

This clonotype was detected only a few times. This rearrangement joins TRBV29-1 to TRBJ2-7; TRBD2 might be the D (5 bases). Germline CDR1 is SQVTM and CDR2 is ANQGSEA. V lost 4 bases to trimming and J lost 3 bases, with 7 bases between them. The CDR3 has 11 amino acids. The CDR3 here is CSVVGVYEQYF. CDR3 nucleotide sequence: TGCAGCGTTGTGGGAGTCTACGAGCAGTACTTC.

This clonotype was seen a handful of times. The chain recombines TRBV12-3 or TRBV12-4 with TRBJ2-1; tentatively, D is TRBD2 (6 bases). CDR3 length: 15 residues. V was pared by 4 bases and J by 5 bases, with 15 bases between. This CDR3 is CASSSWDLWNNEQFF. The CDR3 DNA reads as TGTGCCAGCAGTTCGTGGGACTTATGGAACAATGAGCAGTTCTTC.

The chain carries TRBV6-2 or TRBV6-3 and TRBJ2-1; 11 positions agree with TRBD2. The CDR3 is made up of 15 amino acids. V trimming: 5 bases; J trimming: 4 bases; junction bases outside the gene matches: 4. The germline V gene has CDR1 MNHEY and CDR2 SVGEGT. CDR3 loop: CASSKGLAVYNEQFF. Written as DNA, the CDR3 is TGTGCCAGCAGTAAGGGACTAGCGGTTTACAATGAGCAGTTCTTC.

In this sample, this clonotype turned up a few times. The V and J genes are TRBV7-2 and TRBJ2-3; tentatively, D is TRBD1 or TRBD2 (6 bases each). Germline CDR1 reads SGHTA; CDR2 reads FQGNSA. The CDR3 runs 17 residues. V lost 5 bases and J lost 2, with 20 bases in between. CDR3 DNA sequence: TGTGCCAGCAGCCCCGCATGGGGGGCAGTGGTCACAGATACGCAGTATTTT. Its translation is CASSPAWGAVVTDTQYF. The complete variable domain, with remaining parts taken from reference TRBV7-2 and TRBJ2-3, reads GAGVSQSPSNKVTEKGKDVELRCDPISGHTALYWYRQSLGQGLEFLIYFQGNSAPDKSGLPSDRFSAERTGGSVSTLTIQRTQQEDSAVYLCASSPAWGAVVTDTQYFGPGTRLTVL.

The chain joins TRBV27 to TRBJ2-7; 9 bases are a match to TRBD2. V lost 2 bases and J lost 6; bases outside the gene matches: 5. Germline assignment: CDR1 MNHEY and CDR2 SMNVEV (reference sequence). This CDR3 contains 14 residues. The CDR3 protein is CASSLRAGGPEQYF. In nucleotides, the CDR3 is TGTGCCAGCAGTTTACGAGCGGGAGGTCCCGAGCAGTACTTC.

Many counts were recorded for this clonotype. The V and J genes are TRBV5-1 and TRBJ2-3; D is ambiguous. Germline CDR1 is SGHRS and CDR2 is YFSETQ. The CDR3 spans 15 residues. Trimming removed 1 base from V and 1 base from J, with 10 bases in between. CDR3 in amino acids: CASSLRAVRTDTQYF. The CDR3 DNA is TGCGCCAGCAGCTTGAGAGCAGTGCGCACAGATACGCAGTATTTT.

This clonotype appeared a few times. The chain has TRBV7-2 and TRBJ2-5; the match to TRBD1 covers 7 bases. Trimming at V came to 2 bases and at J to 4 bases, leaving 4 bases not matched to a gene. CDR3 length: 14 residues. In germline, CDR1 is SGHTA, CDR2 FQGNSA. CDR3: CASSLQDRRETQYF. As DNA, the CDR3 is TGTGCCAGCAGCTTACAGGACAGGAGAGAGACCCAGTACTTC.

V gene TRBV5-1 combines with J gene TRBJ2-3, with unresolved D. V was trimmed by 0 bases and J by 4 bases, leaving 18 bases between them. CDR1 is SGHRS, CDR2 YFSETQ, per germline. This CDR3 is built from 17 residues. This CDR3 is CASSLAQSWGSPDTQYF. CDR3 in DNA: TGCGCCAGCAGCTTGGCGCAGTCCTGGGGTTCCCCAGATACGCAGTATTTT. The variable domain in full, with the rest retrieved from reference TRBV5-1 and TRBJ2-3, is KAGVTQTPRYLIKTRGQQVTLSCSPISGHRSVSWYQQTPGQGLQFLFEYFSETQRNKGNFPGRFSGRQFSNSRSEMNVSTLELGDSALYLCASSLAQSWGSPDTQYFGPGTRLTVL.

This clonotype was detected only once. The chain has TRBV20-1 and TRBJ2-2; 12 bases line up with TRBD1. The CDR3 totals 15 residues. V dropped 6 bases and J dropped 6; count of bases not matched to a gene: 8. Looked up from germline, CDR1 is DFQATT and CDR2 is SNEGSKA (reference sequence). CDR3 bases: TGCAGTGCCTTAAGGGGACAGGGGGCGTCCGGGGAGCTGTTTTTT. Encoded protein: CSALRGQGASGELFF.

This clonotype was found a few times. This chain uses TRBV6-1 with TRBJ2-3, with TRBD1 matching over 7 bases. Germline V gives CDR1 MNHNS, CDR2 SASEGT. With 7 bases clipped from V and 3 bases from J, the junction kept 7 bases outside the gene matches. This CDR3 has 14 amino acids. As DNA, the CDR3 is TGTGCCAGCACCCGGGACAGACTTACAGATACGCAGTATTTT. Encoded protein: CASTRDRLTDTQYF.

This clonotype was seen at least ten times. This chain joins TRBV7-3 and TRBJ2-3, with 8 positions matching TRBD1. CDR3 length equals 14 residues. CDR1 and CDR2 (germline): SGHTA, FQGTGA. J gave up 5 bases and V 5 bases, and 6 bases lay outside the gene matches. The CDR3 spells CASSPDRAGDTQYF. The CDR3 DNA reads as TGTGCCAGCAGCCCGGACAGGGCTGGAGATACGCAGTATTTT.